This is a list of T cell receptor beta chains from one sample in a study of control samples from healthy donors and cancer patients. The data were produced by immunoSEQ multiplex PCR, yet TCRdb's version contains in-frame clones alone and is incomplete. This sample yields some 160,000 clones, of which around 90% are seen a single time; more than 4% belongs to the top ten. Input material: blood. These receptors were obtained from a man aged 30-40 years in good health. The CDR3 runs from the conserved cysteine through the conserved F or W. The D gene is left open where the match is weak. Clone size is not always given. Where it is, it says once, few, many or a class for expanded clones.

V gene: TRBV7-8; CDR3 length: 13; D gene: -; clone size: -; J gene: TRBJ2-7; CDR3 DNA: TGTGCCCCCGGACAGAGGCTTCCTTACGAGCAGTACTTC; CDR3 protein: CAPGQRLPYEQYF
V gene: TRBV7-9; CDR3 length: 13; D gene: -; clone size: -; J gene: TRBJ2-7; CDR3 DNA: TGTGCCAGCAGCTTAGTAGGGACAAGGGAGCAGTACTTC; CDR3 protein: CASSLVGTREQYF
V gene: TRBV6-6; CDR3 length: 15; D gene: -; clone size: -; J gene: TRBJ2-1; CDR3 DNA: TGTGCCAGCAGTTATAGCGAGCGGAGAACCGATGAGCAGTTCTTC; CDR3 protein: CASSYSERRTDEQFF
V gene: TRBV2; CDR3 length: 15; D gene: -; clone size: -; J gene: TRBJ1-5; CDR3 DNA: TGTGCCAGCAGTGTGGCCAGGTTGGGGAATCAGCCCCAGCATTTT; CDR3 protein: CASSVARLGNQPQHF
V gene: TRBV2; CDR3 length: 12; D gene: -; clone size: -; J gene: TRBJ2-7; CDR3 DNA: TGTGCCAGCAGTGAATTGCAGGGAAGGGAGTACTTC; CDR3 protein: CASSELQGREYF
V gene: TRBV18; CDR3 length: 15; D gene: -; clone size: -; J gene: TRBJ1-2; CDR3 DNA: TGTGCCAGCTCACCACCGGCCGCGGAGTTAAGCGGCTACACCTTC; CDR3 protein: CASSPPAAELSGYTF
V gene: TRBV7-3; CDR3 length: 17; D gene: -; clone size: -; J gene: TRBJ2-1; CDR3 DNA: TGTGCCAGCAGCCAACAGCCGGGGATGAGCTCCTACAATGAGCAGTTCTTC; CDR3 protein: CASSQQPGMSSYNEQFF
V gene: TRBV27; CDR3 length: 15; D gene: -; clone size: -; J gene: TRBJ1-4; CDR3 DNA: TGTGCCAGCAGTTCCACGGGCGTAGCTAATGAAAAACTGTTTTTT; CDR3 protein: CASSSTGVANEKLFF
V gene: TRBV27; CDR3 length: 14; D gene: -; clone size: -; J gene: TRBJ1-1; CDR3 DNA: TGTGCCAGCAGTTTATTCGGGGGGGGCACTGAAGCTTTCTTT; CDR3 protein: CASSLFGGGTEAFF
V gene: TRBV7-9; CDR3 length: 16; D gene: -; clone size: -; J gene: TRBJ1-3; CDR3 DNA: TGTGCCAGCAGCTTAATAACCGCCGAGAGGGGAAACACCATATATTTT; CDR3 protein: CASSLITAERGNTIYF
V gene: TRBV13; CDR3 length: 13; D gene: -; clone size: -; J gene: TRBJ2-7; CDR3 DNA: TGTGCCAGCAGCTTTATGAGAGCCTACGAGCAGTACTTC; CDR3 protein: CASSFMRAYEQYF
V gene: TRBV29-1; CDR3 length: 14; D gene: TRBD2; clone size: -; J gene: TRBJ2-1; CDR3 DNA: TGCAGCGTTAACGGGGGGGCGTTCGTTAATGAGCAGTTCTTC; CDR3 protein: CSVNGGAFVNEQFF
V gene: TRBV18; CDR3 length: 15; D gene: -; clone size: -; J gene: TRBJ1-2; CDR3 DNA: TGTGCCAGCTCACCACCGGTAGGGAGAAACTATGGCTACACCTTC; CDR3 protein: CASSPPVGRNYGYTF
V gene: TRBV7-2; CDR3 length: 14; D gene: -; clone size: -; J gene: TRBJ1-1; CDR3 DNA: TGTGCCAGCAGCTTACGTGAGTCCGGTGGAGGGGCTTTCTTT; CDR3 protein: CASSLRESGGGAFF
V gene: TRBV5-1; CDR3 length: 16; D gene: TRBD2; clone size: few; J gene: TRBJ2-7; CDR3 DNA: TGCGCCAGCAGCTGGGACTCGAGCGGGAGGAGGTACGAGCAGTACTTC; CDR3 protein: CASSWDSSGRRYEQYF
V gene: TRBV7-2; CDR3 length: 15; D gene: -; clone size: -; J gene: TRBJ1-6; CDR3 DNA: TGTGCCGGCAGCTTAGCGGGGGGAGAGAATTCACCCCTCCACTTT; CDR3 protein: CAGSLAGGENSPLHF
V gene: TRBV19; CDR3 length: 13; D gene: -; clone size: -; J gene: TRBJ2-7; CDR3 DNA: TGTGCCAGTAGTCCAGCCCACTCCTACGAGCAGTACTTC; CDR3 protein: CASSPAHSYEQYF
V gene: TRBV7-9; CDR3 length: 16; D gene: TRBD2; clone size: -; J gene: TRBJ2-3; CDR3 DNA: TGTGCCAGCAGCCGCGCCGGGACTAGCGGGGGAGATACGCAGTATTTT; CDR3 protein: CASSRAGTSGGDTQYF
V gene: TRBV7-9; CDR3 length: 16; D gene: -; clone size: -; J gene: TRBJ1-2; CDR3 DNA: TGTGCCAGCAGCACCCGCCGGGACCTACCTAAATATGGCTACACCTTC; CDR3 protein: CASSTRRDLPKYGYTF
V gene: TRBV12-3/TRBV12-4; CDR3 length: 12; D gene: -; clone size: -; J gene: TRBJ2-5; CDR3 DNA: TGTGCCAGCAGTTACACTATTGAGACCCAGTACTTC; CDR3 protein: CASSYTIETQYF
V gene: TRBV6-6; CDR3 length: 14; D gene: -; clone size: -; J gene: TRBJ2-2; CDR3 DNA: TGTGCCAGCAGACCCGGGAGGAACACCGGGGAGCTGTTTTTT; CDR3 protein: CASRPGRNTGELFF
V gene: TRBV27; CDR3 length: 15; D gene: TRBD1; clone size: -; J gene: TRBJ1-4; CDR3 DNA: TGTGCCAGCAGTCAACCCGGGACAGGGCCTGGAAAACTGTTTTTT; CDR3 protein: CASSQPGTGPGKLFF
V gene: TRBV2; CDR3 length: 16; D gene: -; clone size: -; J gene: TRBJ2-1; CDR3 DNA: TGTGCCAGCACCCTCGCAACGGCCGGTCCCTACAATGAGCAGTTCTTC; CDR3 protein: CASTLATAGPYNEQFF
V gene: TRBV10-3; CDR3 length: 14; D gene: -; clone size: -; J gene: TRBJ2-5; CDR3 DNA: TGTGCCATCAGTGAGCGGGGGGCACAAGAGACCCAGTACTTC; CDR3 protein: CAISERGAQETQYF
V gene: TRBV2; CDR3 length: 15; D gene: -; clone size: -; J gene: TRBJ1-3; CDR3 DNA: TGTGCCAGCGTCTCAGCAGCTTCCTCTGGAAACACCATATATTTT; CDR3 protein: CASVSAASSGNTIYF
V gene: TRBV24-1; CDR3 length: 18; D gene: TRBD2; clone size: -; J gene: TRBJ2-5; CDR3 DNA: TGTGCCACCAGTGATCTGGGGCTAGCGGGAGGATACGGAGAGACCCAGTACTTC; CDR3 protein: CATSDLGLAGGYGETQYF
V gene: TRBV20-1; CDR3 length: 14; D gene: TRBD1; clone size: -; J gene: TRBJ1-1; CDR3 DNA: TGCAGTGCTAGTACGACAGGGGTTGGCACTGAAGCTTTCTTT; CDR3 protein: CSASTTGVGTEAFF
V gene: TRBV5-1; CDR3 length: 15; D gene: -; clone size: -; J gene: TRBJ1-1; CDR3 DNA: TGCGCCAGCAGCCCCTCCCCAGGGGTAGATGGTGAAGCTTTCTTT; CDR3 protein: CASSPSPGVDGEAFF
V gene: TRBV27; CDR3 length: 15; D gene: -; clone size: -; J gene: TRBJ1-2; CDR3 DNA: TGTGCCAGCAGCCCCGGGGAGAGGCCTCTCTATGGCTACACCTTC; CDR3 protein: CASSPGERPLYGYTF
V gene: TRBV7-2; CDR3 length: 14; D gene: -; clone size: -; J gene: TRBJ2-7; CDR3 DNA: TGTGCCAGCAGCTTAGGGGCAGGAGGAAGGGAGCAGTACTTC; CDR3 protein: CASSLGAGGREQYF
V gene: TRBV5-1; CDR3 length: 18; D gene: TRBD1; clone size: -; J gene: TRBJ2-5; CDR3 DNA: TGCGCCAGCAGCCTAGGACAGGTTCCCTATGTGGGCCAAGAGACCCAGTACTTC; CDR3 protein: CASSLGQVPYVGQETQYF
V gene: TRBV24-1; CDR3 length: 18; D gene: TRBD2; clone size: -; J gene: TRBJ2-2; CDR3 DNA: TGTGCCACCAGTGATCGGACTAGCGGGACTCGGAACACCGGGGAGCTGTTTTTT; CDR3 protein: CATSDRTSGTRNTGELFF
V gene: TRBV4-3; CDR3 length: 16; D gene: TRBD2; clone size: -; J gene: TRBJ2-3; CDR3 DNA: TGCGCCAGCAGCCTACAACCTCTAGCGGGGGGGGATACGCAGTATTTT; CDR3 protein: CASSLQPLAGGDTQYF
V gene: TRBV19; CDR3 length: 14; D gene: TRBD2; clone size: once; J gene: TRBJ2-7; CDR3 DNA: TGTGCCAGTAGTCGACTAGCGGGAGCTTACGAGCAGTACTTC; CDR3 protein: CASSRLAGAYEQYF
V gene: TRBV9; CDR3 length: 14; D gene: -; clone size: -; J gene: TRBJ1-4; CDR3 DNA: TGTGCCAGCAGCGAGACCGGACGGGCGGAAAAACTGTTTTTT; CDR3 protein: CASSETGRAEKLFF
V gene: TRBV19; CDR3 length: 14; D gene: TRBD1; clone size: few; J gene: TRBJ1-5; CDR3 DNA: TGTGCCAGCGAGACAGGGGGAAGCAATCAGCCCCAGCATTTT; CDR3 protein: CASETGGSNQPQHF
V gene: TRBV9; CDR3 length: 15; D gene: -; clone size: -; J gene: TRBJ1-2; CDR3 DNA: TGTGCCAGCAGCGCCGGGGAGGGGGTTAACTATGGCTACACCTTC; CDR3 protein: CASSAGEGVNYGYTF
V gene: TRBV6-6; CDR3 length: 13; D gene: TRBD1; clone size: -; J gene: TRBJ1-1; CDR3 DNA: TGTGCCAGCAGGAAGACAGGGGGCACTGAAGCTTTCTTT; CDR3 protein: CASRKTGGTEAFF
V gene: TRBV7-2; CDR3 length: 18; D gene: TRBD1; clone size: -; J gene: TRBJ1-2; CDR3 DNA: TGTGCCAGCAGCCCGGGGTCGGCAGGGGGCCAAGGCCCCTATGGCTACACCTTC; CDR3 protein: CASSPGSAGGQGPYGYTF
V gene: TRBV25-1; CDR3 length: 16; D gene: -; clone size: -; J gene: TRBJ1-2; CDR3 DNA: TGTGCCAGCAGTGAAGTTTTGGCAGCAGCTAACTATGGCTACACCTTC; CDR3 protein: CASSEVLAAANYGYTF
V gene: TRBV15; CDR3 length: 13; D gene: -; clone size: -; J gene: TRBJ2-7; CDR3 DNA: TGTGCCACCAGCAGAGAGGACAGCTACGAGCAGTACTTC; CDR3 protein: CATSREDSYEQYF
V gene: TRBV7-2; CDR3 length: 12; D gene: TRBD1; clone size: -; J gene: TRBJ2-4; CDR3 DNA: TGTGCCAGCAGTCGGGACAGAAACATTCAGTACTTC; CDR3 protein: CASSRDRNIQYF
V gene: TRBV19; CDR3 length: 13; D gene: -; clone size: -; J gene: TRBJ1-2; CDR3 DNA: TGTGCCAGTAGTATAAATGGGGCCGGTGGCTACACCTTC; CDR3 protein: CASSINGAGGYTF
V gene: TRBV3-1/TRBV3-2; CDR3 length: 15; D gene: -; clone size: -; J gene: TRBJ2-7; CDR3 DNA: TGTGCCAGCAGCCAAGATCCGCGTGTAGGAGGGGAGCAGTACTTC; CDR3 protein: CASSQDPRVGGEQYF
V gene: TRBV2; CDR3 length: 14; D gene: -; clone size: -; J gene: TRBJ2-5; CDR3 DNA: TGTGCCAGCAGTGAAGCGCGCCAGCAAGAGACCCAGTACTTC; CDR3 protein: CASSEARQQETQYF
V gene: TRBV28; CDR3 length: 16; D gene: TRBD1; clone size: -; J gene: TRBJ1-2; CDR3 DNA: TGTGCCAGCAGGATAGGCACAGGGGGGTCTAACTATGGCTACACCTTC; CDR3 protein: CASRIGTGGSNYGYTF
V gene: TRBV19; CDR3 length: 12; D gene: TRBD1; clone size: -; J gene: TRBJ2-7; CDR3 DNA: TGTGCCAGTGGGACAGGGCTCAACGAGCAGTACTTC; CDR3 protein: CASGTGLNEQYF
V gene: TRBV6-2/TRBV6-3; CDR3 length: 14; D gene: -; clone size: once; J gene: TRBJ1-6; CDR3 DNA: TGTGCCAGCAGTTACTCGAGAGCTAATTCACCCCTCCACTTT; CDR3 protein: CASSYSRANSPLHF
V gene: TRBV25-1; CDR3 length: 15; D gene: TRBD1; clone size: -; J gene: TRBJ2-5; CDR3 DNA: TGTGCCAGCAGCCCGGGACAGGGGATAGGGGAGACCCAGTACTTC; CDR3 protein: CASSPGQGIGETQYF
V gene: TRBV11-1; CDR3 length: 12; D gene: -; clone size: -; J gene: TRBJ2-1; CDR3 DNA: TGTGCCAGCAGCTCCCCGTACAATGAGCAGTTCTTC; CDR3 protein: CASSSPYNEQFF